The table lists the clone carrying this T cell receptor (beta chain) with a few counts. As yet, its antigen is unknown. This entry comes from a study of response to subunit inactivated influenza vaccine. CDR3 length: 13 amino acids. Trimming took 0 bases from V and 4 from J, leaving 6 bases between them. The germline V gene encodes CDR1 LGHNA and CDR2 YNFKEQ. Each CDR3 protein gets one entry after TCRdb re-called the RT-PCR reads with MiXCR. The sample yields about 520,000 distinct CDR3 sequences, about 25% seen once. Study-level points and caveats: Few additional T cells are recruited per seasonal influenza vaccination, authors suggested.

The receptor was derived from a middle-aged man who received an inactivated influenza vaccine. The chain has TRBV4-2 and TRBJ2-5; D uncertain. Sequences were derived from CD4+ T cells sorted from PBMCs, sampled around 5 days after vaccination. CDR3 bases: TGTGCCAGCAGCCAAGAGTCGACAGAGACCCAGTACTTC. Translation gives CASSQESTETQYF.